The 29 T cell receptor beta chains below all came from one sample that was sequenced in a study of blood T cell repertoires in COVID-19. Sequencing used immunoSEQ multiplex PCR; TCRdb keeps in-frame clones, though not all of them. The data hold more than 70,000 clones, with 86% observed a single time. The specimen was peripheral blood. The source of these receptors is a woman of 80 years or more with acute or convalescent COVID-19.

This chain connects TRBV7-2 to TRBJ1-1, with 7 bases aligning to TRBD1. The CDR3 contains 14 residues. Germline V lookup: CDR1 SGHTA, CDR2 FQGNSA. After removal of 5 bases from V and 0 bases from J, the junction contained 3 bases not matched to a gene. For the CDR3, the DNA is TGTGCCAGCAGCCGCGGACAGGTGAACACTGAAGCTTTCTTT. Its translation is CASSRGQVNTEAFF.

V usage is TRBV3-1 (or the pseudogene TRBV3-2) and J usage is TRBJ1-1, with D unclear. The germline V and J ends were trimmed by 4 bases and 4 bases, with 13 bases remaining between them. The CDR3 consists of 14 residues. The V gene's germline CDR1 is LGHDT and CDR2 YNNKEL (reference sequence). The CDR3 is CASSPSDWGTEAFF. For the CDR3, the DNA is TGTGCCAGCAGCCCCTCGGACTGGGGCACTGAAGCTTTCTTT.

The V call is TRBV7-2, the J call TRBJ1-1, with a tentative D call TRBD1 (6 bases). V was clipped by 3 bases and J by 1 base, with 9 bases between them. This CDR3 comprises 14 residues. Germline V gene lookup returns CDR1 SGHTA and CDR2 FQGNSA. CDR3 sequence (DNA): TGTGCCAGCAGCTTCTCACAGGGGAACACTGAAGCTTTCTTT. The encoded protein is CASSFSQGNTEAFF.

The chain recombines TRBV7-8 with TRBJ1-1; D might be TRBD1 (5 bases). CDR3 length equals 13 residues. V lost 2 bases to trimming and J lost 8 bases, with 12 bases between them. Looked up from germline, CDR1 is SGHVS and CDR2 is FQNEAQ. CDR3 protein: CASSLRQITEAFF. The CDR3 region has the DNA TGTGCCAGCAGCTTACGACAGATAACAGAAGCTTTCTTT.

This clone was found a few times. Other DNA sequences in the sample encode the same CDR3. The chain's CDR3 is CASSVQGRDTEAFF. In DNA, the CDR3 is TGTGCCAGCAGCGTACAGGGTAGGGACACTGAAGCTTTCTTT. The rearrangement uses TRBV2 and TRBJ1-1; tentatively, D is TRBD1 (6 bases). Germline values: CDR1 SNHLY, CDR2 FYNNEI. The CDR3 has 14 amino acids. The V and J ends lost 6 bases and 3 bases respectively, with 14 bases between them.

CDR3 sequence reads: CASSQVFRVPYEQYF. As DNA, the CDR3 is TGTGCCAGCAGCCAAGTTTTCAGGGTACCCTACGAGCAGTACTTC. The chain carries TRBV3-1 (or the pseudogene TRBV3-2) and TRBJ2-7; tentatively, D is TRBD1 (5 bases). The length of the CDR3 is 15 residues. V dropped 1 base and J dropped 2 bases, with 12 bases sitting between them. CDR1 LGHDT and CDR2 YNNKEL come from the germline V gene (reference sequence).

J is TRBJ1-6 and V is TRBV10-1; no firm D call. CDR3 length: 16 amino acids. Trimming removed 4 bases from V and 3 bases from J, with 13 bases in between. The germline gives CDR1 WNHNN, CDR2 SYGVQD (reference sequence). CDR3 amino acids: CASSGERTLYNSPLHF. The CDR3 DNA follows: TGCGCCAGCAGTGGGGAGAGGACCCTCTATAATTCACCCCTCCACTTT.

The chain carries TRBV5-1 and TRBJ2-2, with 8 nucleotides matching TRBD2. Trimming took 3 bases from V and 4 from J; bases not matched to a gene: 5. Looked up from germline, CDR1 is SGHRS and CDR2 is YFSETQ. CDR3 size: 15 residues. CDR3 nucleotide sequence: TGCGCCAGCAGCTGGGGACTAGTAGGCACCGGGGAGCTGTTTTTT. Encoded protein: CASSWGLVGTGELFF.

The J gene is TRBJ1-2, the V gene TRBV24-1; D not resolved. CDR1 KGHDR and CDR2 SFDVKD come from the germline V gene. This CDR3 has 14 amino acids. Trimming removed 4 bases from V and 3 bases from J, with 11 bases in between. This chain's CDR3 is CATSEGGPDYGYTF. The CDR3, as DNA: TGTGCCACCAGTGAAGGAGGGCCCGACTATGGCTACACCTTC.

The CDR3 sequence is CASSLTPDSSGNTIYF. As DNA, the CDR3 is TGTGCCAGCTCACTAACCCCGGACAGCTCTGGAAACACCATATATTTT. This chain uses TRBV18 with TRBJ1-3, with D possibly being TRBD1 (6 bases). V was cut by 4 bases and J by 0 bases, with 13 bases left in between. The CDR3 runs 16 residues. The germline CDR1 and CDR2 sequences are KGHSH and LQKENI.

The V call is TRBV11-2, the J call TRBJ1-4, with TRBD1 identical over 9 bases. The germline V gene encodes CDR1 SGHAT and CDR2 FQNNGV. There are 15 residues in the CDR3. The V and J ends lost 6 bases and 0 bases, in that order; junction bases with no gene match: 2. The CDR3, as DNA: TGTGCCAGCAGGGGACAGGGAACAACTAATGAAAAACTGTTTTTT. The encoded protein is CASRGQGTTNEKLFF.

The CDR3 reads CASSYLQGADYGYTF. CDR3 sequence (DNA): TGTGCCAGCAGTTACCTACAGGGGGCCGACTATGGCTACACCTTC. V usage is TRBV6-5 and J usage is TRBJ1-2; 9 positions agree with TRBD1. The CDR3 contains 15 residues. J was trimmed by 3 bases and V by 2 bases; bases with no gene match: 4. Per the germline V gene, CDR1 is MNHEY and CDR2 is SVGAGI.

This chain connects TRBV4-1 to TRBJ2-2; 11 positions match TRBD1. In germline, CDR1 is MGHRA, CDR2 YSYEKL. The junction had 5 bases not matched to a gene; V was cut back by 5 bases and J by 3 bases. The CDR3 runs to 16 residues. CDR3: CASSSRTGGYTGELFF. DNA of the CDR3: TGCGCCAGCAGCTCCCGGACAGGGGGCTACACCGGGGAGCTGTTTTTT.

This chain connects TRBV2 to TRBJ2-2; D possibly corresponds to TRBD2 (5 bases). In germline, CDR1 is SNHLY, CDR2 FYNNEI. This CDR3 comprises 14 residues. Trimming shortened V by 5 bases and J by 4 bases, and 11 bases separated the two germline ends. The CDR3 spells CASSFGLSTGELFF. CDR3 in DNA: TGTGCCAGCAGTTTCGGACTTTCCACCGGGGAGCTGTTTTTT. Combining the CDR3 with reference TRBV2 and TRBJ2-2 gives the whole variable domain EPEVTQTPSHQVTQMGQEVILRCVPISNHLYFYWYRQILGQKVEFLVSFYNNEISEKSEIFDDQFSVERPDGSNFTLKIRSTKLEDSAMYFCASSFGLSTGELFFGEGSRLTVL.

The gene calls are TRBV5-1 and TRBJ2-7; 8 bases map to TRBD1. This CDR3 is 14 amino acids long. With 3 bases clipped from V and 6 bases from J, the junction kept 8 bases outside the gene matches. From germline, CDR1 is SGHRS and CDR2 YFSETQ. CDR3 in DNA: TGCGCCAGCAGCTACACAGGGGGTCCCTCCGAGCAGTACTTC. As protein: CASSYTGGPSEQYF. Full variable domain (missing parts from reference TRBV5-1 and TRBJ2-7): KAGVTQTPRYLIKTRGQQVTLSCSPISGHRSVSWYQQTPGQGLQFLFEYFSETQRNKGNFPGRFSGRQFSNSRSEMNVSTLELGDSALYLCASSYTGGPSEQYFGPGTRLTVT.

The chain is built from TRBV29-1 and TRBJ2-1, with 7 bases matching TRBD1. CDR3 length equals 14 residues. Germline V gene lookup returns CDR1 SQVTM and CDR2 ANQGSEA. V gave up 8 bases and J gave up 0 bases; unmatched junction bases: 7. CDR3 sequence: CSSRTGVSYNEQFF. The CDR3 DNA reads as TGCAGCTCCAGGACAGGCGTCTCCTACAATGAGCAGTTCTTC.

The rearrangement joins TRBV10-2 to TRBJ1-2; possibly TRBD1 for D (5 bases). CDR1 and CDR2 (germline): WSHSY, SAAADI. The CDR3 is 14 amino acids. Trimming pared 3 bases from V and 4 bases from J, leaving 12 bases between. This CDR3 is CASSDPQGPYGYTF. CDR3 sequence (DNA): TGCGCCAGCAGTGACCCCCAGGGTCCCTATGGCTACACCTTC.

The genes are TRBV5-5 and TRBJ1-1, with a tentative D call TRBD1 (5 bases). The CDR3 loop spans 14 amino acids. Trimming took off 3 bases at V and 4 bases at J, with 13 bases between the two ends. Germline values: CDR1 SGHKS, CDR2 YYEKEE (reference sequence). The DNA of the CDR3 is TGTGCCAGCAGCTCCGCAGGGTTCGGCACTGAAGCTTTCTTT. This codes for CASSSAGFGTEAFF.

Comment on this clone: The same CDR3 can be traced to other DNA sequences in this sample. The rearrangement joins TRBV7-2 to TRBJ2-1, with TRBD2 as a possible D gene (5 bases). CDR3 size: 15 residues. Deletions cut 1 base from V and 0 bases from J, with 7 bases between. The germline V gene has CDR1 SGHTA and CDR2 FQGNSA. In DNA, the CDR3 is TGTGCCAGCAGCTTAGATCGGGGCTCCTACAATGAGCAGTTCTTC. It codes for CASSLDRGSYNEQFF.

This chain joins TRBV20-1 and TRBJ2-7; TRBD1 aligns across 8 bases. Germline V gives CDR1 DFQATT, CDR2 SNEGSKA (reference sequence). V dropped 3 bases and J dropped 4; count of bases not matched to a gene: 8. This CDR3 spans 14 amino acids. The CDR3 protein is CSASESRQGYEQYF. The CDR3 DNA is TGCAGTGCTAGTGAATCCCGACAGGGGTACGAGCAGTACTTC.

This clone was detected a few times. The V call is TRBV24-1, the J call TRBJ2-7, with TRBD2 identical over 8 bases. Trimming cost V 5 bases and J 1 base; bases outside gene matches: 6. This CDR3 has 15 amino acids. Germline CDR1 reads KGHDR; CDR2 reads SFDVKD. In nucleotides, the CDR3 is TGTGCCACCAGTGGTAGCGGGGCCCCATCCTACGAGCAGTACTTC. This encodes CATSGSGAPSYEQYF.

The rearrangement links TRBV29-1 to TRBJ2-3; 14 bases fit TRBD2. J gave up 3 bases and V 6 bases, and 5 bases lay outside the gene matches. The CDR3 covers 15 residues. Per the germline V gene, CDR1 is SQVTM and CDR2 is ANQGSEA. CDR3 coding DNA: TGCAGCGTCCGCGGACTAGCGGGGGGAACAGATACGCAGTATTTT. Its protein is CSVRGLAGGTDTQYF.

The CDR3 spells CASSYSGNTIYF. CDR3 nucleotides: TGTGCCAGCAGTTACAGCGGAAACACCATATATTTT. The chain is built from TRBV12-3 or TRBV12-4 and TRBJ1-3; D uncertain. Trimming shortened V by 4 bases and J by 4 bases, and 5 bases separated the two germline ends. This CDR3 has 12 residues.

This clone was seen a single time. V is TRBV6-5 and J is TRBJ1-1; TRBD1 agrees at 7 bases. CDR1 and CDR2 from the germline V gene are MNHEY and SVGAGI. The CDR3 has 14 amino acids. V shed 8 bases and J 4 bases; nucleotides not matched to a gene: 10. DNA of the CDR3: TGTGCCAGCTTCCTCCGACAGGGACCCACTGAAGCTTTCTTT. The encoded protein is CASFLRQGPTEAFF.

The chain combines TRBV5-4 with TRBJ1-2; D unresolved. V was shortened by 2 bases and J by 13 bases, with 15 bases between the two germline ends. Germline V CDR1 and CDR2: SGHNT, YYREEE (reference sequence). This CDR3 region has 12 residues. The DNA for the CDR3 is TGTGCCAGCAGCTTTGGGCAGTTAGGAGGCACCTTC. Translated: CASSFGQLGGTF.

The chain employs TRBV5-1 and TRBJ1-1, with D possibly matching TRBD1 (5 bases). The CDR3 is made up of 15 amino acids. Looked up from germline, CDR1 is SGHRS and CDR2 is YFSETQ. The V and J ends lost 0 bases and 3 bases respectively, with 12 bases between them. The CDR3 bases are TGCGCCAGCAGCTTGGTGGGACTAATCCACACTGAAGCTTTCTTT. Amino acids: CASSLVGLIHTEAFF.

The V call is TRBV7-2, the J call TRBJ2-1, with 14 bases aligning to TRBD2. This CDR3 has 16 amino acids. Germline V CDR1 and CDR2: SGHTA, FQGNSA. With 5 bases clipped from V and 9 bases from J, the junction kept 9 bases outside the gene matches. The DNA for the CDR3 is TGTGCCAGCAGCCCACGGACTAGCGGGGGGAGAGGTGAGCAGTTCTTC. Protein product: CASSPRTSGGRGEQFF.

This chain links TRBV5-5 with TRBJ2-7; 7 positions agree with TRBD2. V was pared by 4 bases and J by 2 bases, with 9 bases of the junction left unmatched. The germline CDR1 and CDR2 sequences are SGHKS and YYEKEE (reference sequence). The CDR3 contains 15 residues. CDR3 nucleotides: TGTGCCAGCAGCCTTCGGGCGGGGGTTCCCTACGAGCAGTACTTC. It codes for CASSLRAGVPYEQYF.

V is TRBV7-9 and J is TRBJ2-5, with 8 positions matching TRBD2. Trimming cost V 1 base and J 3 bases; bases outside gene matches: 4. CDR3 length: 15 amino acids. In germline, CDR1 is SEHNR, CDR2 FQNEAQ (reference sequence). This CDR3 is CASSLVVLAEETQYF. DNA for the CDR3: TGTGCCAGCAGCTTAGTTGTACTAGCGGAAGAGACCCAGTACTTC. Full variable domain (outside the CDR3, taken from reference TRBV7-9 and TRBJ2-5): DTGVSQNPRHKITKRGQNVTFRCDPISEHNRLYWYRQTLGQGPEFLTYFQNEAQLEKSRLLSDRFSAERPKGSFSTLEIQRTEQGDSAMYLCASSLVVLAEETQYFGPGTRLLVL.